The source of this TCR beta chain is a study of CD8+ T cells in alopecia areata. This sample's treatment: oral pan-JAK inhibitor, 5-10 mg twice daily. This clone was counted between two and nine times. cDNA prepared by RNA extraction and subsequent reverse transcription served as the template for sequencing. Profiling relied on immunoSEQ multiplex PCR, and the TCRdb table lists in-frame clones only, not all of them. This sample has over 150,000 clones, with roughly 61% found just once. Germline V CDR1 and CDR2: DFQATT, SNEGSKA (reference sequence). Trimming removed 6 bases at V and 6 bases at J, with 8 bases between. The CDR3 consists of 11 residues.

The receptor was isolated from a human donor with alopecia areata. Specimen: CD8+ T cells sorted from blood, collected at week 24, from a patient treated with tofacitinib. The V gene is TRBV20-1, the J gene TRBJ2-2; D is possibly TRBD2 (5 bases). CDR3 residues: CSAPSSGELFF. CDR3 bases: TGCAGTGCACCTAGCTCCGGGGAGCTGTTTTTT.